Below, 9 T cell receptor beta chains from the same sample are listed, as sequenced in a study of blood T cells in healthy people across ages. Using a J-beta primer mix together with a sample-barcoded 5' primer, a second PCR was run for about 7 to 12 cycles. TCRdb reprocessed the 5' RACE reads via MiXCR and lists one record per CDR3 protein. The table records fewer than 2,000,000 distinct CDR3 sequences, 35% to 50% of them present only once. Sequencing was performed on blood. These receptors were collected from a human donor in good health.

This clonotype was recorded at least ten times. The chain recombines TRBV29-1 with TRBJ2-7; D unclear. The CDR3 sequence is 13 residues long. Trimming took 5 bases from V and 2 from J, leaving 13 bases between them. Germline V gene lookup returns CDR1 SQVTM and CDR2 ANQGSEA. CDR3 DNA: TGCAGCGTTAAGACGGTACTTACCTACGAGCAGTACTTC. This gives the protein CSVKTVLTYEQYF.

V usage is TRBV9 and J usage is TRBJ2-3; unclear D gene. Germline CDR1 SGDLS, CDR2 YYNGEE. The V gene lost 0 bases and the J gene lost 1 base, with 9 bases spanning the gap. This CDR3 has 15 amino acids. The CDR3 loop reads CASSVEGGGTDTQYF. The CDR3 bases are TGTGCCAGCAGCGTAGAGGGTGGGGGCACAGATACGCAGTATTTT.

The gene calls are TRBV29-1 and TRBJ2-7; D may match TRBD1 or TRBD2 (7 bases each). The germline V and J ends were trimmed by 4 bases and 4 bases, with 20 bases remaining between them. The germline CDR1 and CDR2 sequences are SQVTM and ANQGSEA. CDR3 length: 15 residues. This CDR3 reads CSVAASSRGGYEQYF. CDR3 nucleotides: TGCAGCGTTGCCGCGTCCTCCAGGGGGGGATACGAGCAGTACTTC.

About this clonotype itself: This CDR3 fails to terminate in the conserved phenylalanine or tryptophan, so it likely reflects a read error. The rearrangement uses TRBV6-2 or TRBV6-3 and TRBJ2-7, with TRBD2 as a possible D gene (6 bases). From germline, CDR1 is MNHEY and CDR2 SVGEGT. This CDR3 region has 15 residues. Trimming cost V 6 bases and J 3 bases, with 18 bases left between them. The CDR3 region has the DNA TGTGCCAGCAGCATCGGGGGTTTGGGAAGCTACGAGCAGTACCTC. It specifies CASSIGGLGSYEQYL.

This chain links TRBV24-1 with TRBJ2-5; D possibly corresponds to TRBD2 (6 bases). The end of the DNA fits TRBJ2-7 better, so the J call may be wrong. The CDR3 is 14 residues long. Looked up from germline, CDR1 is KGHDR and CDR2 is SFDVKD. This CDR3 is CATSDRLGGGEQYF. CDR3 DNA sequence: TGTGCCACCAGTGACAGACTGGGAGGAGGCGAGCAGTACTTC.

This clonotype was seen a few times. The CDR3 here is CASSEAPRYGYTF. Written as DNA, the CDR3 is TGTGCCAGCAGTGAAGCCCCTCGCTATGGCTACACCTTC. The chain couples TRBV25-1 to TRBJ1-2; the D is unclear. Germline loops: CDR1 MGHDK, CDR2 SYGVNS. This CDR3 has 13 residues. Trimming shortened V by 2 bases and J by 4 bases, and 8 bases separated the two germline ends.

The chain is built from TRBV7-3 and TRBJ2-5; D possibly corresponds to TRBD1 (5 bases). The DNA matches TRBJ2-7 better at its end, which makes the J call doubtful. CDR1 is SGHTA, CDR2 FQGTGA, per germline. The CDR3 covers 18 residues. Written as DNA, the CDR3 is TGTGCCAGCCCGGCATTGAGTACCCCAAGTGACAGATACTACGAGCAGTACTTC. Its translation is CASPALSTPSDRYYEQYF.

Remarks on this clonotype: Germline is not matched at one junction end, which may reflect a read error. The rearrangement links TRBV28 to TRBJ2-6; 11 nucleotides line up with TRBD1. There are 17 residues in the CDR3. The germline gives CDR1 MDHEN, CDR2 SYDVKM. The CDR3 sequence is CASSRRDRGAGANVPTF. CDR3 nucleotide sequence: TGTGCCAGCAGCCGCCGGGACAGGGGGGCTGGGGCCAACGTCCCGACTTTC.

The chain links TRBV7-9 to TRBJ2-3; tentative D call: TRBD2 (6 bases). Trimming shortened V by 2 bases and J by 4 bases, and 10 bases separated the two germline ends. Germline V gives CDR1 SEHNR, CDR2 FQNEAQ (reference sequence). This CDR3 is built from 14 residues. The CDR3 DNA is TGTGCCAGCAGCTTATGGCTAGCGTCAGATACGCAGTATTTT. Amino acid sequence: CASSLWLASDTQYF.